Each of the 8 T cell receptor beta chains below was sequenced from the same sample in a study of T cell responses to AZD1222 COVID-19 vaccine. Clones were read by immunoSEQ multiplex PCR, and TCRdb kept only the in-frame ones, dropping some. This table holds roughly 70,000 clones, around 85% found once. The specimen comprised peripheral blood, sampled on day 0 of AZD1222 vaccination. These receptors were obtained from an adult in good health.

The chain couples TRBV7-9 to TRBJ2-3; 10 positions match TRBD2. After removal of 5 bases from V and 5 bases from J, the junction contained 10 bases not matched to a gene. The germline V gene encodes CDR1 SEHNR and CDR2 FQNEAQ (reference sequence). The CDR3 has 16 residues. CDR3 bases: TGTGCCAGCAGCATTCCCGGGACTAGCGTAAGAGATACGCAGTATTTT. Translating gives CASSIPGTSVRDTQYF.

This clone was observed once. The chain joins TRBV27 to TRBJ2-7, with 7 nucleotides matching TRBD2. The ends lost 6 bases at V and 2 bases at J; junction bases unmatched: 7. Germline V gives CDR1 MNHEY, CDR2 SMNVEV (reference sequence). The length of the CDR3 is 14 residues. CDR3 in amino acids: CASSSLAATYEQYF. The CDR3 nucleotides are TGTGCCAGCAGCTCTCTAGCGGCGACCTACGAGCAGTACTTC.

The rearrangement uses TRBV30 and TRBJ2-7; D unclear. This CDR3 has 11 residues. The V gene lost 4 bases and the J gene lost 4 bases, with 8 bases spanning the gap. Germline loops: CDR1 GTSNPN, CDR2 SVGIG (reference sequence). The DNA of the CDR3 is TGTGCCTGGAATGCCGGGTACGAGCAGTACTTC. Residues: CAWNAGYEQYF.

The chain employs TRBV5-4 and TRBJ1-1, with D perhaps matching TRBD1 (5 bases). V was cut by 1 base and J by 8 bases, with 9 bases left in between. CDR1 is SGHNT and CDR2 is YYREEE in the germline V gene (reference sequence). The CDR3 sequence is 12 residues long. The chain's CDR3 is CASSLWGLEAFF. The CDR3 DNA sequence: TGTGCCAGCAGCTTGTGGGGGTTAGAAGCTTTCTTT.

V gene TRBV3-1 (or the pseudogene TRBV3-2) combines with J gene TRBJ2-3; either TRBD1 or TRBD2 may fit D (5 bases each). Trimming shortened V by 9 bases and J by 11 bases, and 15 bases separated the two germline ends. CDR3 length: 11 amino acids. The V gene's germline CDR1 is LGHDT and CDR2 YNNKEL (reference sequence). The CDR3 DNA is TGTGCCAGTTCAAACGGGGCGGAGCAGTATTTT. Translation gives CASSNGAEQYF.

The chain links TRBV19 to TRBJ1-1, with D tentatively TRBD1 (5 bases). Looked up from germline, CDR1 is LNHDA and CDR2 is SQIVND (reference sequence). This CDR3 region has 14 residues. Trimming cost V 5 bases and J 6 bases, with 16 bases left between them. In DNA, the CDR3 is TGTGCCAGTAGTCAGTTTCCGGGACGATCTGAAGCTTTCTTT. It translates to CASSQFPGRSEAFF.

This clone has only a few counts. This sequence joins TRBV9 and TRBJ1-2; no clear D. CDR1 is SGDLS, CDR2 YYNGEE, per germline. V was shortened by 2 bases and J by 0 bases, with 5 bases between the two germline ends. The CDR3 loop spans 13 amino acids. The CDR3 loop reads CASSVMANYGYTF. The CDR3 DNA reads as TGTGCCAGCAGCGTGATGGCTAACTATGGCTACACCTTC. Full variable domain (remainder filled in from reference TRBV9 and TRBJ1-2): DSGVTQTPKHLITATGQRVTLRCSPRSGDLSVYWYQQSLDQGLQFLIQYYNGEERAKGNILERFSAQQFPDLHSELNLSSLELGDSALYFCASSVMANYGYTFGSGTRLTVV.

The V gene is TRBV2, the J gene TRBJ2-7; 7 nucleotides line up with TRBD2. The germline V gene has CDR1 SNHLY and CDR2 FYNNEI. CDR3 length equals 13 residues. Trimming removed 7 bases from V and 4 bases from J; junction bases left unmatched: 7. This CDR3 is CASKSGNSYEQYF. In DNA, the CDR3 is TGTGCCAGCAAGAGCGGGAACTCGTACGAGCAGTACTTC.